Shown below are 10 T cell receptor beta chains from a single sample sequenced in a study of cytomegalovirus exposure and HLA in healthy donors. The PCR used 60 Vbeta and 13 Jbeta primers. Using immunoSEQ multiplex PCR, the repertoire was profiled, and TCRdb retains in-frame clones only, with some absent. The sample shows fewer than 200,000 clones, about three quarters of them seen only once. Sequenced input: PBMCs. These receptors were taken from a female donor in good health and CMV-seronegative.

Note on this clone: This sample also contains other DNA sequences that code for the same CDR3. J is TRBJ2-7 and V is TRBV18; TRBD1 agrees at 11 bases. CDR1 KGHSH and CDR2 LQKENI come from the germline V gene. Trimming at V came to 2 bases and at J to 3 bases, leaving 0 bases not matched to a gene. The CDR3 is made up of 14 amino acids. This CDR3 is CASSPGTGGYEQYF. The CDR3 region has the DNA TGTGCCAGCTCACCAGGGACAGGGGGCTACGAGCAGTACTTC.

The rearrangement joins TRBV2 to TRBJ2-7, with D possibly matching TRBD1 (5 bases). The CDR3 length is 14 residues. Trimming shortened V by 3 bases and J by 4 bases, and 13 bases separated the two germline ends. CDR1 and CDR2 (germline): SNHLY, FYNNEI. The CDR3 spells CASSDGAGWYEQYF. CDR3 in DNA: TGTGCCAGCAGTGATGGGGCAGGATGGTACGAGCAGTACTTC. The complete variable domain, with remaining parts taken from reference TRBV2 and TRBJ2-7, reads EPEVTQTPSHQVTQMGQEVILRCVPISNHLYFYWYRQILGQKVEFLVSFYNNEISEKSEIFDDQFSVERPDGSNFTLKIRSTKLEDSAMYFCASSDGAGWYEQYFGPGTRLTVT.

This clone was seen a single time. The gene calls are TRBV7-2 and TRBJ2-2; D is unclear. Germline loops: CDR1 SGHTA, CDR2 FQGNSA. V was cut by 0 bases and J by 7 bases, with 6 bases left in between. The CDR3 consists of 13 residues. The CDR3 sequence: CASSLAESGELFF. Written as DNA, the CDR3 is TGTGCCAGCAGCTTAGCGGAGAGCGGGGAGCTGTTTTTT.

The chain employs TRBV6-4 and TRBJ1-6; D unclear. This CDR3 region has 15 residues. From germline, CDR1 is MRHNA and CDR2 SNTAGT. V was clipped by 3 bases and J by 0 bases, with 6 bases between them. The CDR3, as DNA: TGTGCCAGCAGTGAAAGTAGCTCCTATAATTCACCCCTCCACTTT. Translated, it gives CASSESSSYNSPLHF.

This clone was recorded only once. The chain couples TRBV29-1 to TRBJ1-2, with D possibly TRBD1 on 6 matching bases. Trimming removed 6 bases from V and 3 bases from J, with 14 bases in between. The CDR3 spans 13 residues. Germline V gives CDR1 SQVTM, CDR2 ANQGSEA. The CDR3 spells CSVVDRKHYGYTF. The CDR3 DNA reads TGCAGCGTCGTTGACAGGAAACACTATGGCTACACCTTC.

This clone turned up a few times. The rearrangement uses TRBV18 and TRBJ1-4; no clear D gene. V was cut by 5 bases and J by 2 bases, with 9 bases left in between. Germline loops: CDR1 KGHSH, CDR2 LQKENI. The CDR3 length is 14 residues. The CDR3 protein is CASSKGGTNEKLFF. CDR3 sequence (DNA): TGTGCCAGCTCAAAGGGAGGGACTAATGAAAAACTGTTTTTT.

V usage is TRBV5-8 and J usage is TRBJ2-3; unclear D gene. The CDR3 consists of 15 residues. Trimming removed 8 bases at V and 0 bases at J, with 16 bases between. CDR1 and CDR2 (germline): SGHTS, YDEGEE. The CDR3 region is CASSLGRSSTDTQYF. The CDR3 DNA reads TGTGCCAGTTCCCTGGGCAGGTCTAGCACAGATACGCAGTATTTT.

The chain combines TRBV19 with TRBJ1-1; tentative D call: TRBD1 (6 bases). Germline V gene sequence: CDR1 LNHDA, CDR2 SQIVND (reference sequence). V was trimmed by 5 bases and J by 1 base, leaving 14 bases between them. CDR3 size: 15 residues. CDR3 residues: CASSSPQGSNTEAFF. The CDR3 DNA reads TGTGCCAGTAGTTCACCCCAGGGGTCGAACACTGAAGCTTTCTTT.

V is TRBV27 and J is TRBJ2-1; a possible D gene is TRBD2 (6 bases). Trimming removed 6 bases at V and 4 bases at J, with 16 bases between. Germline V lookup: CDR1 MNHEY, CDR2 SMNVEV (reference sequence). This CDR3 is 15 amino acids long. The CDR3 region is CASRKREWGYNEQFF. The CDR3 region has the DNA TGTGCCAGCAGGAAACGGGAGTGGGGATACAATGAGCAGTTCTTC.

This clone was seen only a few times. This chain connects TRBV30 to TRBJ1-1, with D possibly TRBD1 on 5 matching bases. The V end lost 1 base, the J end lost 10 bases, and 16 bases lay between the germline ends. The CDR3 is made up of 13 amino acids. Germline V CDR1 and CDR2: GTSNPN, SVGIG (reference sequence). CDR3: CAWSGGPPGSAFF. The CDR3, as DNA: TGTGCCTGGAGTGGGGGCCCTCCAGGTTCAGCTTTCTTT.